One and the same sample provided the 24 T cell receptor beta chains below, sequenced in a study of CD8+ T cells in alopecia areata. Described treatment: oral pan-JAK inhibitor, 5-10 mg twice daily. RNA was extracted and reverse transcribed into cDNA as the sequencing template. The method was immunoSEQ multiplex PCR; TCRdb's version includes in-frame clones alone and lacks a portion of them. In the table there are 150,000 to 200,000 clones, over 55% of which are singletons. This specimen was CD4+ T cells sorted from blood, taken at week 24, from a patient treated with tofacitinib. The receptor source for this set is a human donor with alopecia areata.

The CDR3 nucleotides read TGTGCCACCCTGAAAGGTGTGGTCGGGGAGCTGTTTTTT. The encoded protein is CATLKGVVGELFF. The chain has TRBV2 and TRBJ2-2; no clear D gene. CDR1 is SNHLY, CDR2 FYNNEI, per germline. The germline V and J ends were trimmed by 10 bases and 7 bases, with 16 bases remaining between them. The length of the CDR3 is 13 residues.

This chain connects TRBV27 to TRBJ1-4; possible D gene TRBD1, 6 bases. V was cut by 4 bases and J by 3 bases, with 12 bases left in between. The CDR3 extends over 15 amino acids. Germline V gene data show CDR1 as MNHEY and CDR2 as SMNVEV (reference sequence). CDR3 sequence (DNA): TGTGCCAGCAGTTCCACAGGGTTCCCTAATGAAAAACTGTTTTTT. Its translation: CASSSTGFPNEKLFF. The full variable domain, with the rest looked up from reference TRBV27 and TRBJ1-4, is EAQVTQNPRYLITVTGKKLTVTCSQNMNHEYMSWYRQDPGLGLRQIYYSMNVEVTDKGDVPEGYKVSRKEKRNFPLILESPSPNQTSLYFCASSSTGFPNEKLFFGSGTQLSVL.

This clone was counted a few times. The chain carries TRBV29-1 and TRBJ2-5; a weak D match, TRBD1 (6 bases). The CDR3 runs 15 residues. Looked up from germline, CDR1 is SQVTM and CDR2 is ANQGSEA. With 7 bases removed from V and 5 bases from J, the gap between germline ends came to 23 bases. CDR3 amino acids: CSALGTTVGGETQYF. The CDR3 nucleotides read TGCAGCGCTCTGGGGACAACCGTAGGTGGGGAGACCCAGTACTTC.

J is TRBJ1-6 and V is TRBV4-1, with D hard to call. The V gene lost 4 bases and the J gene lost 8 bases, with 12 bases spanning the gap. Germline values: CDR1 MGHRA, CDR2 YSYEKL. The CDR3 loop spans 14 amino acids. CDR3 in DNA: TGCGCCAGCAGCCCTACAGACCGGGATTCACCCCTCCACTTT. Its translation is CASSPTDRDSPLHF.

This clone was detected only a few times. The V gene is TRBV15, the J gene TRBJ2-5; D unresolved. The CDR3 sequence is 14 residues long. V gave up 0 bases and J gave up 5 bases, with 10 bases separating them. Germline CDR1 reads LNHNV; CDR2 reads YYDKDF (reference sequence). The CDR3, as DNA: TGTGCCACCAGCAGAGACGGGCTCCGGGAGACCCAGTACTTC. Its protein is CATSRDGLRETQYF.

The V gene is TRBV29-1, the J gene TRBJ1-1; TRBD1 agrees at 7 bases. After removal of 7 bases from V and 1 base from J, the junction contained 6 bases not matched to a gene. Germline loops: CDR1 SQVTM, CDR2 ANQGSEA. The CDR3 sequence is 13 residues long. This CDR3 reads CSAIQGRNTEAFF. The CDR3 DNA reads TGCAGCGCAATACAGGGGAGGAACACTGAAGCTTTCTTT.

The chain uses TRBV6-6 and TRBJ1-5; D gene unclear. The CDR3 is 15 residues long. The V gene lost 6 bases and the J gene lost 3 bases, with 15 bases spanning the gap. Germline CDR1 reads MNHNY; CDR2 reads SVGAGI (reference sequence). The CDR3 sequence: CASSSPGGSNQPQHF. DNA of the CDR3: TGTGCCAGCAGCTCCCCGGGAGGCTCCAATCAGCCCCAGCATTTT.

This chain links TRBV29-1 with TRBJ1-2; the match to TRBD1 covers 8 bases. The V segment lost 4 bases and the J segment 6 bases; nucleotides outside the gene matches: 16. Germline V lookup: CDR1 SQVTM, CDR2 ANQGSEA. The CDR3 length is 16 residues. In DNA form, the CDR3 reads TGCAGCGTTGCCGGGGCAGGGGGCCCACTTAGGGATGGCTACACCTTC. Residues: CSVAGAGGPLRDGYTF.

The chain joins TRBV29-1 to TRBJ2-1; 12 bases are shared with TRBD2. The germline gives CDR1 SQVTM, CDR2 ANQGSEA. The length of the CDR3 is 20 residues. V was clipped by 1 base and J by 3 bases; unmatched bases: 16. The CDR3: CSVEVKWASGGAAFYNEQFF. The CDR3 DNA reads TGCAGCGTTGAAGTTAAATGGGCTAGCGGGGGGGCCGCTTTCTACAATGAGCAGTTCTTC.

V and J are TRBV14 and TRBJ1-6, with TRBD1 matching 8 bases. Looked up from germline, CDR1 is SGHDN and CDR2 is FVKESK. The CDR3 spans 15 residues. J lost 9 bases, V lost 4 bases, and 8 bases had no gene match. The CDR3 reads CASSPRTGIASPLHF. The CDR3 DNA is TGTGCCAGCAGCCCGAGGACAGGGATAGCTTCACCCCTCCACTTT.

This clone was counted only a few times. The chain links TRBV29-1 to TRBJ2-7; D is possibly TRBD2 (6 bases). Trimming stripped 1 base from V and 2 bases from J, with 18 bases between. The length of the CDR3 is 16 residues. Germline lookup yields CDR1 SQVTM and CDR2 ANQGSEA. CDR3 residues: CSVEGGVKDRTYEQYF. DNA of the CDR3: TGCAGCGTTGAAGGGGGGGTGAAAGACAGAACCTACGAGCAGTACTTC.

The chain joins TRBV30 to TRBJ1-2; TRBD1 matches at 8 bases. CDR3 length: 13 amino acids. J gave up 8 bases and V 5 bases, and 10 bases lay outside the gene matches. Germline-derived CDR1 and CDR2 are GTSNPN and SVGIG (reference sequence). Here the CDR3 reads CAWQIQGAAGYTF. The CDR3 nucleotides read TGTGCCTGGCAAATCCAGGGGGCTGCGGGCTACACCTTC.

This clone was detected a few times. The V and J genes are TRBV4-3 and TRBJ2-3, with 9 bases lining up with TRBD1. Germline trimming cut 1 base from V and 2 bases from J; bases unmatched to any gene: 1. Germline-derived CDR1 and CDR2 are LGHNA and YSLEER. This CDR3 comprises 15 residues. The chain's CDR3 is CASSQGDRDTDTQYF. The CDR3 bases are TGCGCCAGCAGCCAAGGGGACAGGGACACAGATACGCAGTATTTT.

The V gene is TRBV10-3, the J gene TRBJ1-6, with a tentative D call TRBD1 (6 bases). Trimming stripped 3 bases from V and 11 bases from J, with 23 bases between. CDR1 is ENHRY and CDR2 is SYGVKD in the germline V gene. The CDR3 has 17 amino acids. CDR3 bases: TGTGCCATCAGTGATCCTAAACAGGGTCTGACTTGGGCACCCCTCCACTTT. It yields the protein CAISDPKQGLTWAPLHF.

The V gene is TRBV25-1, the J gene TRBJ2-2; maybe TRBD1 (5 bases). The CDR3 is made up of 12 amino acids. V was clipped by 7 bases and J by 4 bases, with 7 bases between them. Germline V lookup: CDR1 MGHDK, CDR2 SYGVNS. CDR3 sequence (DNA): TGTGCCAGCAAGACAGCCACCGGGGAGCTGTTTTTT. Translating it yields CASKTATGELFF. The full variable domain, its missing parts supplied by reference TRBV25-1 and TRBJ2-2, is EADIYQTPRYLVIGTGKKITLECSQTMGHDKMYWYQQDPGMELHLIHYSYGVNSTEKGDLSSESTVSRIRTEHFPLTLESARPSHTSQYLCASKTATGELFFGEGSRLTVL.

The CDR3 region is CASREDRAYGYTF. CDR3 nucleotides: TGTGCCAGCAGGGAGGACAGGGCCTATGGCTACACCTTC. The J gene is TRBJ1-2, the V gene TRBV25-1, with 8 bases that match TRBD1. J was trimmed by 4 bases and V by 6 bases; bases with no gene match: 4. The CDR3 totals 13 residues. Germline V gene lookup returns CDR1 MGHDK and CDR2 SYGVNS.

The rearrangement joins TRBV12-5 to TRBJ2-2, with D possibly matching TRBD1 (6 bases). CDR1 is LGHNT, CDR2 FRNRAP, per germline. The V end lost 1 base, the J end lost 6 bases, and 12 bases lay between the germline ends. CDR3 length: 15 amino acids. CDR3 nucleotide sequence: TGTGCTAGTGGTTTGGGAACACAGGGTTCCGGGGAGCTGTTTTTT. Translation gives CASGLGTQGSGELFF. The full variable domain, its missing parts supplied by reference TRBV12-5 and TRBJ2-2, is DARVTQTPRHKVTEMGQEVTMRCQPILGHNTVFWYRQTMMQGLELLAYFRNRAPLDDSGMPKDRFSAEMPDATLATLKIQPSEPRDSAVYFCASGLGTQGSGELFFGEGSRLTVL.

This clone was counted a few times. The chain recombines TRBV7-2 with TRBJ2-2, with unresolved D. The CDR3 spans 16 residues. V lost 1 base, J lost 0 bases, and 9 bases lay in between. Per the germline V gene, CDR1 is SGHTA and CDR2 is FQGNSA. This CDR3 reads CASSLGRRANTGELFF. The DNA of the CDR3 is TGTGCCAGCAGCTTAGGACGGCGCGCGAACACCGGGGAGCTGTTTTTT.

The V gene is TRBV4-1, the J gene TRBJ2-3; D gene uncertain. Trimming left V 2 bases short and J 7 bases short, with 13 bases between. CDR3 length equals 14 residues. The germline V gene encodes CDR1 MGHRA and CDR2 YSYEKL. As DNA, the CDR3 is TGCGCCAGCAGCCAACCACGGATGACCCATACGCAGTATTTT. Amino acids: CASSQPRMTHTQYF.

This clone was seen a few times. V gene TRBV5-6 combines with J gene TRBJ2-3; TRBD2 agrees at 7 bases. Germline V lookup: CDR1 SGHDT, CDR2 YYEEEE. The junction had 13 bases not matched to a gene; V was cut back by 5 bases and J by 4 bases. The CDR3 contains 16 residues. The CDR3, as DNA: TGTGCCAGCAGACACACCGGCGGGGGTAAGGCAGATACGCAGTATTTT. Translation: CASRHTGGGKADTQYF.

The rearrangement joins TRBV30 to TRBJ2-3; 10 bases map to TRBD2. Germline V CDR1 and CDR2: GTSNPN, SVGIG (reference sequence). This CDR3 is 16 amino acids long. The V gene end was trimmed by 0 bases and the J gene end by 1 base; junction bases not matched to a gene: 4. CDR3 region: CAWSVLAGARTDTQYF. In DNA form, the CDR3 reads TGTGCCTGGAGTGTTCTAGCGGGGGCCCGCACAGATACGCAGTATTTT.

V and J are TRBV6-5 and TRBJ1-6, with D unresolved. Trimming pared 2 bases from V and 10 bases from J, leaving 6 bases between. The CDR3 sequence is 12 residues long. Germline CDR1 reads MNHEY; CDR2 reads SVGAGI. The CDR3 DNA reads TGTGCCAGCAGTTACAAGTTCTCACCCCTCCACTTT. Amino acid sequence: CASSYKFSPLHF.

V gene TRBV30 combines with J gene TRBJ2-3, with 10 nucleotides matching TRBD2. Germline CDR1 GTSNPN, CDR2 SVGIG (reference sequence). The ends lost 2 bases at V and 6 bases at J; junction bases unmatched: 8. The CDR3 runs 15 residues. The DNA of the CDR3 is TGTGCCTGGAGTTCCAGCGGGGGGGGCTTGGATACGCAGTATTTT. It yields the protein CAWSSSGGGLDTQYF.

The DNA for the CDR3 is TGCAGTGCTAGACTTGAGGAGCAGTTCTTC. It codes for CSARLEEQFF. The J gene is TRBJ2-1, the V gene TRBV20-1; D gene unclear. Germline V lookup: CDR1 DFQATT, CDR2 SNEGSKA (reference sequence). The V end lost 2 bases, the J end lost 10 bases, and 6 bases lay between the germline ends. This CDR3 region has 10 residues.